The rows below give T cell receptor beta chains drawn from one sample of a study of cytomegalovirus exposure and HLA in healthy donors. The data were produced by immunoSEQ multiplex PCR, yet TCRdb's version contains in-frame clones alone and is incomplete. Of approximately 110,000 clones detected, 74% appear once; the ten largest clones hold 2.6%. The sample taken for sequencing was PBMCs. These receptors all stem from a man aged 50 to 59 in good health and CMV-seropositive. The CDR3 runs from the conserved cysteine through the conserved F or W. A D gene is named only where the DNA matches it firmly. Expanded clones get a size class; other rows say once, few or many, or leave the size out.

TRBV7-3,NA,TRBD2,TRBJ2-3,TGTGCCAGCAGCTTAGAAGCGGGAGGGCCTTGGAGGATTGATACGCAGTATTTT,CASSLEAGGPWRIDTQYF
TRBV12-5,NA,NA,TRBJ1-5,TGTGCTAGTGGTTTGTCAGCGGTGTATAGCAATCAGCCCCAGCATTTT,CASGLSAVYSNQPQHF
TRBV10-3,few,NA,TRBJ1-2,TGTGCCATCAATAAGGACATCGGCTATGGCTACACCTTC,CAINKDIGYGYTF
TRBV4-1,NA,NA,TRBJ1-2,TGCGCCAGCAGCCCCTCTGGTGGCGGGGGTAAGTCCTATGGCTACACCTTC,CASSPSGGGGKSYGYTF
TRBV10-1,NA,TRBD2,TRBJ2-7,TGCGCCAGCAGTGAGACTAGCGATCAAAACTACGAGCAGTACTTC,CASSETSDQNYEQYF
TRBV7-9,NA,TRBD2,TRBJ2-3,TGTGCCAGCAGCATAACTAGCGGGAGGACCCCGGATACGCAGTATTTT,CASSITSGRTPDTQYF
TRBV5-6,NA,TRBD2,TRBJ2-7,TGTGCCAGCAGTCGGGATAGCGGGACCTCCTACGAGCAGTACTTC,CASSRDSGTSYEQYF
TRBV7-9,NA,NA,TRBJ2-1,TGTGCCAGCAGCCCCAAATTAAGGAACAGCAATGAGCAGTTCTTC,CASSPKLRNSNEQFF
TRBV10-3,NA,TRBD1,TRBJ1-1,TGTGCCACACAAGGACAGGGGAACACTGAAGCTTTCTTT,CATQGQGNTEAFF
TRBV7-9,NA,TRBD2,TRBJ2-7,TGTGCCAGCAGCCACAACGTCGGGGGGGGCTACTACGAGCAGTACTTC,CASSHNVGGGYYEQYF
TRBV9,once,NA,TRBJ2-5,TGTGCCAGCAGCTTGGGGACTTCCCAAGAGACCCAGTACTTC,CASSLGTSQETQYF
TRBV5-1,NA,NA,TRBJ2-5,TGCGCCAGCAGCTTGGATAAAGAGACCCAGTACTTC,CASSLDKETQYF
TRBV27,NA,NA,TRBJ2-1,TGTGCCAGCAGTTTATCGGATAGCGGAATGGAGCAGTTCTTC,CASSLSDSGMEQFF
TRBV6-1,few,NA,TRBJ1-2,TGTGCCAGCAGACAGGGAAGGGGCTACACCTTC,CASRQGRGYTF
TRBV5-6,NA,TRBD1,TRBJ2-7,TGTGCCAGCAGCCCCCCGACAGGGTACGAGCAGTACTTC,CASSPPTGYEQYF
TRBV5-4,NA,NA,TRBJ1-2,TGTGCCAGCAGCTTGGATGAACAGAACTATGGCTACACCTTC,CASSLDEQNYGYTF
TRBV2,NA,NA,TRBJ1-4,TGTGCCAGCAGAGCTGACCGGGTCAGGGCTAATGAAAAACTGTTTTTT,CASRADRVRANEKLFF
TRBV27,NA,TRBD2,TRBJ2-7,TGTGCCAGCAGTTTATATAGCCCCCGGGGACTAGCGCTCGAGCAGTACTTC,CASSLYSPRGLALEQYF
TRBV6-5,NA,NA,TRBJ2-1,TGTGCCACGGGCAATGGCGGGGAGAGGCAGTTCTTC,CATGNGGERQFF
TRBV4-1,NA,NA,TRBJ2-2,TGCGCCAGCAGCCATCTATTCGCCGCGAACACCGGGGAGCTGTTTTTT,CASSHLFAANTGELFF
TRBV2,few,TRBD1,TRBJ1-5,TGTGCCAGCAGGTGGGGACAGGGAGTCGGACAGCCCCAGCATTTT,CASRWGQGVGQPQHF
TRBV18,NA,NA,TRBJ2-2,TGTGCCAGCTCGCCTCTAGCACGGACCGGGGAGCTGTTTTTT,CASSPLARTGELFF
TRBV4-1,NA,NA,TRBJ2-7,TGCGCCAGCAGCCAAGGAGGGTCCATGTACGAGCAGTACTTC,CASSQGGSMYEQYF
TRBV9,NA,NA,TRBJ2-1,TGTGCCAGCAGCGTAGGGACTCACAATGAGCAGTTCTTC,CASSVGTHNEQFF
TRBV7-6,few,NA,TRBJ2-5,TGTGCCAGCAGCTTAGAGGTGGGCTCAGAGACCCAGTACTTC,CASSLEVGSETQYF
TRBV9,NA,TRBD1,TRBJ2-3,TGTGCCAGCAGCGTCCTGCAGGGGGACAGCACAGATACGCAGTATTTT,CASSVLQGDSTDTQYF
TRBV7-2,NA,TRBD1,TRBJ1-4,TGTGCCAGCAGCCCAACGGACAGGGTTGCGACGGGAGAAAAACTGTTTTTT,CASSPTDRVATGEKLFF
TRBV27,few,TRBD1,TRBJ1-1,TGTGCCAGCAGTTTATCCCCAGGGGGGACGAACACTGAAGCTTTCTTT,CASSLSPGGTNTEAFF
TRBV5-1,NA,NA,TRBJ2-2,TGCGCCAGCAGCTTGGGACACAGCCTGAACACCGGGGAGCTGTTTTTT,CASSLGHSLNTGELFF
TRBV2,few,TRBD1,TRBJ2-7,TGTGCCAGCAGTGCGAGGGGGCTGTACGAGCAGTACTTC,CASSARGLYEQYF
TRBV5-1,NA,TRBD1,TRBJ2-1,TGCGCCAGCAGCTTGGTCGGGACAGGGAGTTACAATGAGCAGTTCTTC,CASSLVGTGSYNEQFF
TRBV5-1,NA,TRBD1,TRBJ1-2,TGCGCCAGCACCCGACAGGGTGGGTATGGCTACACCTTC,CASTRQGGYGYTF
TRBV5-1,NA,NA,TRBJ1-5,TGCGCCAGCGCCGTGGCCCCCGGGCAGCCCCAGCATTTT,CASAVAPGQPQHF
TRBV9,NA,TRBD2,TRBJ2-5,TGTGCCAGCAGCCCGGGACTAGCGGGGGAGACCCAGTACTTC,CASSPGLAGETQYF
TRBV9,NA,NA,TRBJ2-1,TGTGCCAGCAGCGTAGGGGGGGGGCTATCCTACAATGAGCAGTTCTTC,CASSVGGGLSYNEQFF
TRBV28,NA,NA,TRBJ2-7,TGTGCCAGCAGTCCTACAGGGCCCGAGCAGTACTTC,CASSPTGPEQYF
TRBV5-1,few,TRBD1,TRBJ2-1,TGCGCCAGCAGCTTGGTGGGACAGGGGGGCGATGAGCAGTTCTTC,CASSLVGQGGDEQFF
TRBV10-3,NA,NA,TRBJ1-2,TGTGCCATCAGTGAGGAAGCACCATACGGGAACTATGGCTACACCTTC,CAISEEAPYGNYGYTF
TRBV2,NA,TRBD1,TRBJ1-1,TGTGCCAGCAGTTACAGGGGGAGCGACACTGAAGCTTCCTTT,CASSYRGSDTEASF
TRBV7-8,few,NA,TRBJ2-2,TGTGCCAGCAGCCCCCCAGGGGGGCGCGCCGGGGAGCTGTTTTTT,CASSPPGGRAGELFF
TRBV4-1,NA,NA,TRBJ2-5,TGCGCCAGCAGCCGACAGGCGATCCAAGAGACCCAGTACTTC,CASSRQAIQETQYF
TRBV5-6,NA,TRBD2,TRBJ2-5,TGTGCCTGCAGCTCCTTCGCGCGGGGGGGAGACCAAGAGACCCAGTACTTC,CACSSFARGGDQETQYF
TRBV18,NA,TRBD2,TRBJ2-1,TGTGCCAGCTCTCGGGGACTAGCGGGAGGGAGTGCCTACAATGAGCAGTTCTTC,CASSRGLAGGSAYNEQFF
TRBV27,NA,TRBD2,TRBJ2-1,TGTGCCAGCAGTTTACGGACTAGCGGGCCGGGGGGCCACAATGAGCAGTTCTTC,CASSLRTSGPGGHNEQFF
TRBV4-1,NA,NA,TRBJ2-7,TGCGCCAGCAGCCAAGAGAAGGGGGCCTACGAGCAGTACTTC,CASSQEKGAYEQYF
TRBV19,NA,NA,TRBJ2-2,TGTGCCAGTAAAACGGAGGCCCGGGCCGGGGAGCTGTTTTTT,CASKTEARAGELFF
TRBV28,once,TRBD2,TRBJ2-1,TGTGCCAGCAGTTTTGGCGGGAGGATGAATGAGCAGTTCTTC,CASSFGGRMNEQFF
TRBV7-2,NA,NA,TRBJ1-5,TGTGCCAGCAGCTTGGACAGAGGTAGCAATCAGCCCCAGCATTTT,CASSLDRGSNQPQHF
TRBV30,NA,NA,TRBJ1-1,TGTGCCTGGAGTGTATTCAGGGAAGCTTTCTTT,CAWSVFREAFF
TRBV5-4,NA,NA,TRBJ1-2,TGTGCCAGCAGCCAGGGTCAGAGGGGAGGTGGCTACACCTTC,CASSQGQRGGGYTF
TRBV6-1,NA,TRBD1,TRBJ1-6,TGTGCCAGCAGTGTCCCTCCGGGACAGAGCTCCTATAATTCACCCCTCCACTTT,CASSVPPGQSSYNSPLHF
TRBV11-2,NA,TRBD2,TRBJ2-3,TGTGCCAGCAGCTTACTACCCATAGCGGGAGATACGCAGTATTTT,CASSLLPIAGDTQYF
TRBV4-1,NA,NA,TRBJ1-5,TGCGCCAGCAGCCAAGATCCGAGGTCCCTGGGCAATCAGCCCCAGCATTTT,CASSQDPRSLGNQPQHF
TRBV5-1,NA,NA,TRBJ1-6,TGCGCCAGCTCCTCGGGGGCGGGGGATAATTCACCCCTCCACTTT,CASSSGAGDNSPLHF
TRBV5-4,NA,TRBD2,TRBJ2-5,TGTGCCAGCAGCTCCTCTCTAGCGGGAGCTAGGGAGACCCAGTACTTC,CASSSSLAGARETQYF
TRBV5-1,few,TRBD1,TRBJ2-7,TGCGCCAGCAGCATCCGGACAGGGGGTTTGGAGCAGTACTTC,CASSIRTGGLEQYF